This T cell receptor (beta chain) was identified during a study of Tregs in tolerant kidney transplant recipients. CDR1 SGHVS and CDR2 FQNEAQ come from the germline V gene. The V end lost 3 bases, the J end lost 2 bases, and 12 bases lay between the germline ends. This CDR3 region has 15 residues. TCRdb's table, derived via immunoSEQ multiplex PCR, lists solely in-frame clones and lacks some. Of roughly 45,000 clones listed, about 90% are singletons. The sample consisted of Tregs from blood. The receptor comes from a human donor in good health. The genes are TRBV7-8 and TRBJ2-3, with D possibly TRBD2 on 6 matching bases. CDR3 sequence: CASSLEGYYTDTQYF. Written as DNA, the CDR3 is TGTGCCAGCAGCTTGGAGGGGTATTACACAGATACGCAGTATTTT.